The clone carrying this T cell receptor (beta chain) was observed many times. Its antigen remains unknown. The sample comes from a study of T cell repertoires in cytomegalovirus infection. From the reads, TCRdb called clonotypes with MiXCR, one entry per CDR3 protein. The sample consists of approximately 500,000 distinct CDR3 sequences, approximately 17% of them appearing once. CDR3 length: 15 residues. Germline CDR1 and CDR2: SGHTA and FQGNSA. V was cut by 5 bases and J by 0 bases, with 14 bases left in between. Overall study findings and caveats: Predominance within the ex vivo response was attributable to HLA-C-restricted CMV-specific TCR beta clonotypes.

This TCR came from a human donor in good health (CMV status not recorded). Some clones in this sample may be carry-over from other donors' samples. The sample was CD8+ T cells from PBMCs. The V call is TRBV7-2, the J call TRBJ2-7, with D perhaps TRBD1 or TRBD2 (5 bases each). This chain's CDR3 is CASSRWDVLSYEQYF. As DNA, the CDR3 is TGTGCCAGCAGCCGTTGGGACGTACTCTCCTACGAGCAGTACTTC.